This TCR beta chain was sequenced for a study of CD8 T cells in Susac syndrome. This clonotype appeared a few times. Random hexamers were used to reverse transcribe 0.5 to 1 ug of RNA. TCRdb re-derived calls from the immunoSEQ multiplex PCR reads in MiXCR, one entry per CDR3 protein. The table lists about 300,000 distinct CDR3 sequences, just over 90% of them singletons. Trimming left V 0 bases short and J 1 base short, with 8 bases between. Germline V gene sequence: CDR1 SGHNT, CDR2 YYREEE (reference sequence). The CDR3 has 15 amino acids. The rearrangement uses TRBV5-4 and TRBJ2-1; tentative D call: TRBD1 (6 bases). The sample was CD4+ T cells from PBMCs. The TCR originated in a human donor with multiple sclerosis. The CDR3 region has the DNA TGTGCCAGCAGCTTGGGGACAGTGTCCTACAATGAGCAGTTCTTC. Protein: CASSLGTVSYNEQFF.